In this sample, the clone carrying this TCR beta chain turned up once. Sequenced by immunoSEQ multiplex PCR; TCRdb stores in-frame clones only, minus some. The repertoire holds over 150,000 clones, with over 70% as singletons. The study drew participants aged roughly 18 to 89 years from some 24 US areas. Cohorts were assigned according to the clinical history that participants reported. These data are taken from a study of blood T cell repertoires in COVID-19. About the study: Samples taken during acute and convalescent COVID-19 were collected in the United States, Italy and Spain. The analysed material was cDNA or gDNA that came from T cells, B-cell-depleted T cells, or PBMCs.

Trimming stripped 3 bases from V and 6 bases from J, with 11 bases between. The CDR3 is 13 residues long. Per germline, CDR1 LNHDA and CDR2 SQIVND (reference sequence). The receptor's source is a woman aged 60-75 years who had recovered from COVID-19. The chain uses TRBV19 and TRBJ1-2; D unclear. The sample was PBMCs or T cells enriched from blood (not recorded which). The CDR3 DNA reads TGTGCCAGTAGTATTTACCCCGGGGATGGCTACACCTTC. It yields the protein CASSIYPGDGYTF.